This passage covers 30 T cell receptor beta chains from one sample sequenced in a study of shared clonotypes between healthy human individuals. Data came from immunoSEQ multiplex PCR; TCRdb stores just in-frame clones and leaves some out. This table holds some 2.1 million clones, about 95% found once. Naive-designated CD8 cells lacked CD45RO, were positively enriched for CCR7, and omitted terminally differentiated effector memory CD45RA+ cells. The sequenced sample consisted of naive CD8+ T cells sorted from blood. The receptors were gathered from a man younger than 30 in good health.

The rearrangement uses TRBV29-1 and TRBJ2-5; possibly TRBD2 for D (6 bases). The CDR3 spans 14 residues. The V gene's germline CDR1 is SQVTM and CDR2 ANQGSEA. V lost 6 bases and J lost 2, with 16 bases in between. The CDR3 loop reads CSVTARDSQETQYF. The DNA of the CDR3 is TGCAGCGTCACAGCCCGGGACTCACAAGAGACCCAGTACTTC.

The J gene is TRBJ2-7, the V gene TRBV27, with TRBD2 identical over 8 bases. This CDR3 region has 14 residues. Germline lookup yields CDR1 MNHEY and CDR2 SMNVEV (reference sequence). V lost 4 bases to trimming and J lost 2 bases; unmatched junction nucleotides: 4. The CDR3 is CASSYSGITYEQYF. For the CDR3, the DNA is TGTGCCAGCAGTTATAGCGGGATCACCTACGAGCAGTACTTC.

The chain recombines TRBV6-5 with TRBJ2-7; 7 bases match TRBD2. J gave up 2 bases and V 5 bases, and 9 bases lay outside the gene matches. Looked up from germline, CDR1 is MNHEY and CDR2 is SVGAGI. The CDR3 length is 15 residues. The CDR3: CASSPAAGLTYEQYF. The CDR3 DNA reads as TGTGCCAGCAGTCCGGCCGCGGGACTAACCTACGAGCAGTACTTC.

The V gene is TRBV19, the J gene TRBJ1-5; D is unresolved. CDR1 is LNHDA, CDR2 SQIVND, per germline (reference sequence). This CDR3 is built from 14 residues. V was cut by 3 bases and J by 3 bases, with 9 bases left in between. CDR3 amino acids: CASSMLSVNQPQHF. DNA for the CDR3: TGTGCCAGTAGTATGTTATCGGTCAATCAGCCCCAGCATTTT.

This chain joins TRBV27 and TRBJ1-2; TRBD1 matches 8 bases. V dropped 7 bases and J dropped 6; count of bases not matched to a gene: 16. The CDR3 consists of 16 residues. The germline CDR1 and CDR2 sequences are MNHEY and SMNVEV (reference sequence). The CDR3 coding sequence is TGTGCCAGCACCCAGGGACAGGACCTCCCTGGCAATGGCTACACCTTC. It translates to CASTQGQDLPGNGYTF.

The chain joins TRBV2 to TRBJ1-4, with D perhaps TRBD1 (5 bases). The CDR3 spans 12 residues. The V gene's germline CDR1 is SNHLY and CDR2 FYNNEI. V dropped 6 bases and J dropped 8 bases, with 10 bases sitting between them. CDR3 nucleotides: TGTGCCAGCAGCGGGACTGACGAAAAACTGTTTTTT. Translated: CASSGTDEKLFF.

This CDR3 is CASSYEVAGVYEQYF. CDR3 DNA sequence: TGTGCCAGCAGTTACGAGGTAGCGGGAGTCTACGAGCAGTACTTC. The chain has TRBV6-6 and TRBJ2-7, with 9 bases lining up with TRBD2. This CDR3 spans 15 amino acids. The germline V gene encodes CDR1 MNHNY and CDR2 SVGAGI (reference sequence). Losses at the gene ends were 2 bases for V and 3 bases for J; bases not matched to a gene: 5.

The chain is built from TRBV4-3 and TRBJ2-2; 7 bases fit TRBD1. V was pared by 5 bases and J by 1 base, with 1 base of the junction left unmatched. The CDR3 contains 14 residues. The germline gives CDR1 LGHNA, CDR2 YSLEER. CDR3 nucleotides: TGCGCCAGCAGCGGGACAGTGAACACCGGGGAGCTGTTTTTT. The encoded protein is CASSGTVNTGELFF.

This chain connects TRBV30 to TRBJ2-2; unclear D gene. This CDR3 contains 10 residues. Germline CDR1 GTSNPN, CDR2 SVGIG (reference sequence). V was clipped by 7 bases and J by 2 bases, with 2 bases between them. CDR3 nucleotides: TGTGCCTCTAACACCGGGGAGCTGTTTTTT. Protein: CASNTGELFF.

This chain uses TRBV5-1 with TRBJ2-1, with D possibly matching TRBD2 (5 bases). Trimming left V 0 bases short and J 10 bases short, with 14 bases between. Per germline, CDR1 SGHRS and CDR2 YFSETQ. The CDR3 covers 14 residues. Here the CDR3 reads CASSLAELAGEQFF. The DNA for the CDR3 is TGCGCCAGCAGCTTGGCCGAGCTAGCCGGAGAGCAGTTCTTC.

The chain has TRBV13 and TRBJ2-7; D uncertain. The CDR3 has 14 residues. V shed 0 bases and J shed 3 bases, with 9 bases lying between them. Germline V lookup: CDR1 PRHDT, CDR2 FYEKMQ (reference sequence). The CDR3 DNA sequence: TGTGCCAGCAGCTTAGGCGTTAGGGACTACGAGCAGTACTTC. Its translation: CASSLGVRDYEQYF.

The CDR3 nucleotides read TGTGCCAGCACCACGAGCTTCGGGGTGGATGAGCAGTTCTTC. As protein: CASTTSFGVDEQFF. The V call is TRBV5-6, the J call TRBJ2-1; TRBD2 might be the D (5 bases). V lost 6 bases to trimming and J lost 8 bases, with 18 bases between them. The CDR3 has 14 residues. Germline CDR1 and CDR2: SGHDT and YYEEEE.

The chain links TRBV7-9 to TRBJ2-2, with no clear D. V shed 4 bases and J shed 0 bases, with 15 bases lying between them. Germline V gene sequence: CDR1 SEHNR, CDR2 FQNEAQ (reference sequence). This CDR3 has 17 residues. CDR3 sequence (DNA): TGTGCCAGCAGCTCTATCGGGCAGCCTTCGAACACCGGGGAGCTGTTTTTT. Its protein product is CASSSIGQPSNTGELFF.

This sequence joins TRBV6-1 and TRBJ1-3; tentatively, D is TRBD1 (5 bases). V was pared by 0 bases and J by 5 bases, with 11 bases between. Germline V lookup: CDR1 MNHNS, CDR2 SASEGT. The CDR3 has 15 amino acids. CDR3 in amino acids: CASSEAPGARNTIYF. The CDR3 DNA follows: TGTGCCAGCAGTGAAGCTCCCGGGGCCCGAAACACCATATATTTT.

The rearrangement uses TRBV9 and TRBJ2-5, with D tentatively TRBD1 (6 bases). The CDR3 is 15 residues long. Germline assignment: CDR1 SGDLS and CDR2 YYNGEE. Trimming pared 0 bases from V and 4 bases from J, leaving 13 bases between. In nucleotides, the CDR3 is TGTGCCAGCAGCGTAGGCAGGGGAGACGGAGAGACCCAGTACTTC. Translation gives CASSVGRGDGETQYF.

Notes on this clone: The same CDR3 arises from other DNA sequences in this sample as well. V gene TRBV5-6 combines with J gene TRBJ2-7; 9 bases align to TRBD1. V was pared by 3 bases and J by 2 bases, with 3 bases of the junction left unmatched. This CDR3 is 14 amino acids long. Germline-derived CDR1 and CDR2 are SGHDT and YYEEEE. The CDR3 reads CASSSGTGTYEQYF. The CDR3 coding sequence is TGTGCCAGCAGCTCCGGGACAGGGACCTACGAGCAGTACTTC.

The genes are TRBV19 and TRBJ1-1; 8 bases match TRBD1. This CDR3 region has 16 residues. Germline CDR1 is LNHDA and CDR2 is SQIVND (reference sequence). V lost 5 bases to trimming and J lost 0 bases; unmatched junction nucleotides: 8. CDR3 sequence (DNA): TGTGCCAGTAGTCTCACTTGGGACAGGCTGAACACTGAAGCTTTCTTT. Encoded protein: CASSLTWDRLNTEAFF.

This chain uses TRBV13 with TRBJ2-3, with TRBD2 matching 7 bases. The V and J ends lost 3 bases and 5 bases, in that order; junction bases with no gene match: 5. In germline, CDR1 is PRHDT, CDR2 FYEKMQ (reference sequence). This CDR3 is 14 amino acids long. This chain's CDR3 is CASSFISGVDTQYF. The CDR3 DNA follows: TGTGCCAGCAGCTTTATAAGCGGGGTAGATACGCAGTATTTT.

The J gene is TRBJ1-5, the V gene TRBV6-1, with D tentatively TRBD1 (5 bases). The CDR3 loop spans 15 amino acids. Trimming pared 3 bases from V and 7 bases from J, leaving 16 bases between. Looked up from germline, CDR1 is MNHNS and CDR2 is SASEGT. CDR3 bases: TGTGCCAGCAGTGAGGAGTGGGGGGATTGGCAGCCCCAGCATTTT. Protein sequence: CASSEEWGDWQPQHF.

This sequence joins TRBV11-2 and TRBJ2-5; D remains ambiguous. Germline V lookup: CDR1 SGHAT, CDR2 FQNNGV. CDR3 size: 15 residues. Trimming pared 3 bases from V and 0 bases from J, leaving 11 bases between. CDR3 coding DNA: TGTGCCAGCAGCTTGCCGACCATTAACCAAGAGACCCAGTACTTC. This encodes CASSLPTINQETQYF.

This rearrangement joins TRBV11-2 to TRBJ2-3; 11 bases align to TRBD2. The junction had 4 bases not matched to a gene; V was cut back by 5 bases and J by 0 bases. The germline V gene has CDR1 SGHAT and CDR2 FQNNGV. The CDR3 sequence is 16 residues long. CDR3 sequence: CASSLIAGGSTDTQYF. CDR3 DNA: TGTGCCAGCAGCCTCATAGCGGGAGGGAGCACAGATACGCAGTATTTT.

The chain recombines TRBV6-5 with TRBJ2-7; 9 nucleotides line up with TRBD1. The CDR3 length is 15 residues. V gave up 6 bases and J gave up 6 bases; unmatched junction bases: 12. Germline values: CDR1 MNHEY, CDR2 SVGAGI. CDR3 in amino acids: CASSHVRDRVFEQYF. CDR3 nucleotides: TGTGCCAGCAGCCACGTGCGGGACAGGGTTTTCGAGCAGTACTTC.

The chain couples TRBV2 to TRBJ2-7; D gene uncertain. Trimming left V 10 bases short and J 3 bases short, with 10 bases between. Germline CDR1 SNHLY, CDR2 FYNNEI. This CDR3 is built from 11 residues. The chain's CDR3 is CATQFGYEQYF. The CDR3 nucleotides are TGTGCCACCCAGTTTGGCTACGAGCAGTACTTC.

This CDR3 is CASSAGLAGDFTGELFF. DNA of the CDR3: TGTGCCAGCAGCGCAGGACTAGCGGGAGACTTCACCGGGGAGCTGTTTTTT. This chain links TRBV11-2 with TRBJ2-2, with TRBD2 matching over 13 bases. Germline values: CDR1 SGHAT, CDR2 FQNNGV. This CDR3 is built from 17 residues. Germline trimming cut 5 bases from V and 4 bases from J; bases unmatched to any gene: 7.

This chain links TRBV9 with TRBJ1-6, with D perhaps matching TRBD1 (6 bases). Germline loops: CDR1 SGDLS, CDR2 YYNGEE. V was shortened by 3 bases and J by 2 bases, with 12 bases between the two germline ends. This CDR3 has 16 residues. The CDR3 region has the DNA TGTGCCAGCAGCGAAGGAGGGGGAACCTATAATTCACCCCTCCACTTT. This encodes CASSEGGGTYNSPLHF.

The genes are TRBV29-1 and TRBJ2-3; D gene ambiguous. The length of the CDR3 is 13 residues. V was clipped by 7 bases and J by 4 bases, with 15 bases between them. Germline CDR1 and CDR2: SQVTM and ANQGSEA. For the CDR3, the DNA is TGCAGCGCCCTCGCAAAACCCCCAGATACGCAGTATTTT. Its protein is CSALAKPPDTQYF.

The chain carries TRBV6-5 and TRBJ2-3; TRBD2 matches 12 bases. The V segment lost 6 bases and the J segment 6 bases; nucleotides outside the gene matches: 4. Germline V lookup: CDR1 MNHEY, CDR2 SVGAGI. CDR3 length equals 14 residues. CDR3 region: CASSGLAGMDTQYF. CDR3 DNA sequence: TGTGCCAGCAGCGGACTAGCGGGAATGGATACGCAGTATTTT.

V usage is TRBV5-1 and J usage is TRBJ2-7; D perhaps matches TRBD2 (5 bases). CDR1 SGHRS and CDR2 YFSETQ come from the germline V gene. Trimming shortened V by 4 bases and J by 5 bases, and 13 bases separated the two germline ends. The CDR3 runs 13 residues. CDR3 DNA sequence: TGCGCCAGCAGCGACGGGATTTACGACGAGCAGTACTTC. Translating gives CASSDGIYDEQYF.

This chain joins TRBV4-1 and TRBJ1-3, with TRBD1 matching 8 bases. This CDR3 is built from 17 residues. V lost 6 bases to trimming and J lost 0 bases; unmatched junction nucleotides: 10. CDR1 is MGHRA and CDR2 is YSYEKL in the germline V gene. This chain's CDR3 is CASRQTGAPLSGNTIYF. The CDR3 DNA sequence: TGCGCCAGCAGACAGACAGGGGCCCCTCTCTCTGGAAACACCATATATTTT.

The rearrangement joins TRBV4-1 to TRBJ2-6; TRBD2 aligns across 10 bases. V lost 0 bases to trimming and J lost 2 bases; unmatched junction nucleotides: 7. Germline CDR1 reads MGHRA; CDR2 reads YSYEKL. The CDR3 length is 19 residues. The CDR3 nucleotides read TGCGCCAGCAGCCAAGATGGCCTAGCGGGAGTGACTGGGGCCAACGTCCTGACTTTC. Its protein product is CASSQDGLAGVTGANVLTF.